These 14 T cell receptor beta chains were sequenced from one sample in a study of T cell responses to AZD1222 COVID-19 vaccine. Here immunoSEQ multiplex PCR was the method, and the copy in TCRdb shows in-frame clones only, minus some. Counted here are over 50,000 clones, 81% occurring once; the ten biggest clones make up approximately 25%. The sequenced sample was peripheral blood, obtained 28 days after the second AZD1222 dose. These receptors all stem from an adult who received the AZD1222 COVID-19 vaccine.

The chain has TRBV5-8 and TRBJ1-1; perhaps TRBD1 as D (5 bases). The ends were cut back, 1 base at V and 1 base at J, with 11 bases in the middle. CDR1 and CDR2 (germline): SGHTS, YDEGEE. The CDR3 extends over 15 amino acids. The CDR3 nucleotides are TGTGCCAGCAGCTTGCGGACCGGGGGGAACACTGAAGCTTTCTTT. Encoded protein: CASSLRTGGNTEAFF.

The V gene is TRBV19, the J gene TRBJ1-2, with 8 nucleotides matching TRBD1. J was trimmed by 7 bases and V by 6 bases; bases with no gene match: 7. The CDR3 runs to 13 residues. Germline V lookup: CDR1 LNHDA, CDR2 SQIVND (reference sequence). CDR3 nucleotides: TGTGCCAGTAGCGACAGGGGAAGACGTGGCTACACCTTC. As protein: CASSDRGRRGYTF. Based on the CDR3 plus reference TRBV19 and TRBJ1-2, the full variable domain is DGGITQSPKYLFRKEGQNVTLSCEQNLNHDAMYWYRQDPGQGLRLIYYSQIVNDFQKGDIAEGYSVSREKKESFPLTVTSAQKNPTAFYLCASSDRGRRGYTFGSGTRLTVV.

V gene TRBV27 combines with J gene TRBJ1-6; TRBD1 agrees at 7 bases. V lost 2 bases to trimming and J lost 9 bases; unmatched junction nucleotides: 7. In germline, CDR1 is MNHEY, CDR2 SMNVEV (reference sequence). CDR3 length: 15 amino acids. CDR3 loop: CASSLISRGASPLHF. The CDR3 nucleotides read TGTGCCAGCAGTTTAATATCCAGGGGGGCTTCACCCCTCCACTTT.

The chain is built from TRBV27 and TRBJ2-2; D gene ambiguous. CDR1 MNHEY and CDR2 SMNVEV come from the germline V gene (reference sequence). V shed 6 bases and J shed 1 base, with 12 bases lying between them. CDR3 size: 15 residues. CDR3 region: CASSSTMENTGELFF. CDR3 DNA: TGTGCCAGCAGCTCAACTATGGAGAACACCGGGGAGCTGTTTTTT.

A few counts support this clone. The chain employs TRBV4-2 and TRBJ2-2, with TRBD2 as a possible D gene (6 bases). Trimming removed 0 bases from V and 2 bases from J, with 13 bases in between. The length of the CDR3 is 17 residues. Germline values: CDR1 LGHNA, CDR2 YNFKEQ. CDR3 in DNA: TGTGCCAGCAGCCAAGATTTCGGCGGGGCTAACACCGGGGAGCTGTTTTTT. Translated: CASSQDFGGANTGELFF.

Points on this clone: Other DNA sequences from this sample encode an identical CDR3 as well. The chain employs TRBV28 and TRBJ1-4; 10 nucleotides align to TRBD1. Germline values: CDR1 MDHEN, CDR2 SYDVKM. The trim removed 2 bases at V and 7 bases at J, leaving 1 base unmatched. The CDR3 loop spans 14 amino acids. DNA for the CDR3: TGTGCCAGCAGTTTAGACAGGGGGCGTGAAAAACTGTTTTTT. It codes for CASSLDRGREKLFF.

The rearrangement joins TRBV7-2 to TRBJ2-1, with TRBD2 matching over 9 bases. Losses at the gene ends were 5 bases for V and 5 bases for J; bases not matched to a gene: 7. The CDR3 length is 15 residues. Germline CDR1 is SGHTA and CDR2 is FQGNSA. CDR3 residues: CASSPLAGYNNEQFF. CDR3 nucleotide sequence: TGTGCCAGCAGCCCCCTAGCGGGATACAACAATGAGCAGTTCTTC.

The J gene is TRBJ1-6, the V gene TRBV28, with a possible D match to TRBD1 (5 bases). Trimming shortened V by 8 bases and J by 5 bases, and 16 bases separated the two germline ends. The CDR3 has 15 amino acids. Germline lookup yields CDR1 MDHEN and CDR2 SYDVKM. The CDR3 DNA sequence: TGTGCCAGCCTTTACGGGGGACTGGATAATTCACCCCTCCACTTT. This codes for CASLYGGLDNSPLHF.

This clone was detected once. The CDR3 region has the DNA TGTGCCAGCAGCGGTAGCGGGGGAGGGGAGACCCAGTACTTC. This sequence encodes CASSGSGGGETQYF. The rearrangement joins TRBV9 to TRBJ2-5; 9 nucleotides line up with TRBD2. CDR1 SGDLS and CDR2 YYNGEE come from the germline V gene. The junction had 5 bases not matched to a gene; V was cut back by 3 bases and J by 5 bases. This CDR3 is 14 amino acids long. The complete variable domain, with remaining parts taken from reference TRBV9 and TRBJ2-5, reads DSGVTQTPKHLITATGQRVTLRCSPRSGDLSVYWYQQSLDQGLQFLIQYYNGEERAKGNILERFSAQQFPDLHSELNLSSLELGDSALYFCASSGSGGGETQYFGPGTRLLVL.

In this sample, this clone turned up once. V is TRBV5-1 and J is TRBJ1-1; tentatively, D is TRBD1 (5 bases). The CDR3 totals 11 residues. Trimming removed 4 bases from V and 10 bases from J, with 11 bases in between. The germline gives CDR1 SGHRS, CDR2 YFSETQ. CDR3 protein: CASSSGTIAFF. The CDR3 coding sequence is TGCGCCAGCAGCAGCGGGACTATAGCTTTCTTT.

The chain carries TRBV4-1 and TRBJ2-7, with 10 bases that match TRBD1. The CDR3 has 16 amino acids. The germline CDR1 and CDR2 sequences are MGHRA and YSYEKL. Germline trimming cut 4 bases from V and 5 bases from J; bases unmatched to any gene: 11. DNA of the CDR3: TGCGCCAGCAGCCTCAGTCTCCGGGACAGGGGCGACGAGCAGTACTTC. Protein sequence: CASSLSLRDRGDEQYF.

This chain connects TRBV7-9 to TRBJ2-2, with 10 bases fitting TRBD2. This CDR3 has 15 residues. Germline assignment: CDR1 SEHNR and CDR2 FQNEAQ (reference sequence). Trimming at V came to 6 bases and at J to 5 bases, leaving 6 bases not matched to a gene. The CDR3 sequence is CASSLLAGKTGELFF. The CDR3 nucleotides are TGTGCCAGCAGTCTACTAGCGGGAAAAACCGGGGAGCTGTTTTTT.

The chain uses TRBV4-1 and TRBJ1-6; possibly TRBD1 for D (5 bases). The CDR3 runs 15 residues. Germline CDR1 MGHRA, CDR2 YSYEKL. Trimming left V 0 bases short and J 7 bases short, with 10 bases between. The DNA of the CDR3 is TGCGCCAGCAGCCAAGACAGGAGGGGAAATTCACCCCTCCACTTT. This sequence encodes CASSQDRRGNSPLHF.

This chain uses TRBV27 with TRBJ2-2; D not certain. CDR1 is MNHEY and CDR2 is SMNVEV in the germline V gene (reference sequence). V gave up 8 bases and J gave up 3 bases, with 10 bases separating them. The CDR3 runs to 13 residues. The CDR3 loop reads CASGLRYTGELFF. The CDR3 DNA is TGTGCCAGCGGGCTTAGATACACCGGGGAGCTGTTTTTT.